This TCR beta chain stems from a study of cytomegalovirus exposure and HLA in healthy donors (dated by TCRdb to about 2017). General notes on the study: An earlier analysis of more than 550 of the donors reported over 250 Gb of sequence data and roughly 120 million unique TCR beta sequences obtained from around 170 million T cells. A separate validation cohort of 100 to 150 different subjects was used in addition to the approximately 640-subject first cohort. A later analysis re-examined previously published TCR beta repertoires from hundreds of donors and added high-resolution HLA genotyping to investigate patterns of TCR occurrence. The aim of the study was to test whether cataloging public T cell receptors could identify signatures of past pathogen exposure. Of the roughly 390 genotyped donors, approximately 82% fell in the genetic ancestry cluster associated with self-reported Caucasian donors. A later genetic analysis took genome-wide SNP genotypes for about 55% of the 666 donors and used that subset as a discovery cohort. The number of donors typed differed by locus, with roughly 629-640 for A, B, C, DRB1 and DQB1, over 500 for DQA1, 600 to 610 for DPA1, and roughly 450 for DPB1. Among around 400 genotyped donors of the cohort, an average of around 240,000 unique TCR beta nucleotide sequences was sequenced per donor, of which about 20% were non-productive. All discovery cohort repertoires had been generated on a single sequencing platform. Class I and class II HLA loci were covered by the typing at four-digit resolution. Using immunosequencing, the study profiled T cell repertoires from 500 to 800 subjects and related those repertoires to cytomegalovirus serostatus. An earlier analysis of roughly 600 of the donors used high-throughput TCR beta sequencing to judge whether each TCR beta V gene segment behaved as functional or pseudogenic. Donor age, sex, ethnicity and CMV serostatus were compiled together with the repertoire data. An early release covering about 600 HLA-typed donors comprised 300 to 350 gigabases of sequencing data and approximately 80 million unique TCR sequences. The study combined high-throughput TCR immunosequencing, statistical association of individual TCRs with disease status, and machine learning to predict cytomegalovirus infection status. About five DR-DQ haplotypes were treated as single units for association and clustering because of strong linkage in the cohort. In the later analysis, no new phenotypic data were used to find candidate immune exposures; instead, reliance was placed on TCR beta sequences and their occurrence across donors. The research as a whole found: In the study, 150 to 200 TCR beta chains were listed as associated with cytomegalovirus. A later genetic analysis associated a missense DCLRE1C variant with V-gene and J-gene trimming of TCR beta chains, and an independent cohort replicated the association. Most TCR sequences were observed very rarely across donors, whereas some public TCRs were present in many individuals. Three of the identified cytomegalovirus-associated TCR beta chains were confirmed in vitro to be specific for cytomegalovirus antigens. A later analysis found that TCR association rates varied across HLA loci, with DRB1 alleles showing the most associated TCRs and HLA-C alleles the fewest. A further reported finding was that TCR beta sequences accurately predicted the HLA-A and HLA-B alleles for most subjects in the first cohort. Because HLA typing was missing for some donors at each locus, association tests included only the typed subset. Because counts were too low, about 18 rarely observed V segments, including chromosome 9 orphons, were excluded from the earlier analysis of 587 of the donors. A later analysis found that HLA-associated TCR beta chains were more clonally expanded and had lower generation probabilities than equally common non-associated chains. A cluster of highly shared sequence variants was judged likely to represent a technical artifact of the sequencing pipeline. According to a later genetic analysis, donors in an Asian-associated ancestry cluster had fewer N-insertions in productive TCRs than the roughly 660-donor mean. Presence/absence analyses assumed roughly uniform sequencing depth across donors, an assumption that may not hold. This cohort had only TCR beta chains sequenced, and the lack of alpha or paired-chain data limited which features could be detected. Some IMGT-functional V segments, including TRBV6-2 and TRBV6-3, could not be distinguished by the 87-base-pair reads and were therefore excluded. Linkage disequilibrium might explain the correlated functional status among segregating V segments, but an unknown experimental factor could not be excluded. Broadly in line with IMGT annotations, most TCR beta V segments showed up in productive rearrangements about 87% or about 30% of the time in an earlier analysis of around 600 of the donors. The authors suggested that the approach could potentially be extended to other disease states and immunological phenotypes. The classifier was reported to diagnose cytomegalovirus status with high specificity and sensitivity in both the original cohort and the validation cohort. A later analysis associated 15,000 to 20,000 TCR beta sequences with specific HLA alleles at a false discovery rate of 0.05. Several of the top co-occurrence clusters appeared to be linked to parvovirus B19, influenza, CMV and Epstein-Barr virus, according to a later analysis. Most CMV-associated TCR beta chains appeared to be HLA-restricted in a later analysis, and the HLA associations seemed to be driven largely by CMV exposure. The only immune exposure information available for the cohort was CMV serostatus. Assigning TCR associations to individual alleles was difficult when HLA alleles, especially DR and DQ, strongly co-occurred.

Library method: the immunoSEQ multiplex PCR assay. The multiplex PCR relied on a mix of 60 forward primers for TCR Vbeta segments and 13 reverse primers for TCR Jbeta segments. Amplification of the CDR3 region of rearranged TCR beta genes was performed with a multiplex PCR assay on genomic DNA. Amplified TCR beta libraries were sequenced as 87-base-pair reads on the Illumina HiSeq System. The original methods were these. A later analysis counted about 80 million unique TCR beta chains across the 500 to 850 repertoires, and 10 million to 11 million of these chains were shared by at least two donors. To remove PCR and sequencing errors, raw reads were error-corrected and collapsed into unique sequences using a nearest-neighbor algorithm that merged closely related sequences. To assign V, D and J gene segments, CDR3 sequences were aligned to IMGT reference sequences. For a sequence to be retained, at least a six-nucleotide match to both a V gene segment and a J gene segment was required. A rearrangement counted as productive if the CDR3 had no stop codons and remained in frame with V and J, and every other rearrangement counted as non-productive. CDR3 was defined by IMGT convention, running from the second conserved V-encoded cysteine to the conserved J-encoded phenylalanine. The earlier analysis of fewer than 700 of the donors excluded sequences that lacked an unambiguous match to a single V gene segment. In an earlier analysis of several hundred of the donors, a V segment was called functional when productive rearrangements were above 56.7%, and segregating when the standard deviation between donors exceeded 5%. A statistical classification framework was built for diagnosing cytomegalovirus status from the catalog of TCR beta chain sequences. In a later analysis, V and J genes were assigned by comparing TCR nucleotide sequences against IMGT/GENE-DB human TR gene sequences. Using the TCRdist pipeline, a later analysis assigned CDR3 sequences along with most-parsimonious VDJ recombination scenarios. In a later analysis, every TCR beta chain was defined by the combination of its CDR3 amino acid sequence and its V-gene family, and reads without a unique V-gene family were dropped. As a way to deal with suspected cross-contamination and a sequencing artifact, a later analysis dropped hundreds of nucleotide sequences that were highly shared and had low generation probability. In a later analysis, a clonal expansion index for each public chain was calculated from normalized within-repertoire ranks of inferred template counts. In a later analysis, generation probabilities were computed with a VDJ recombination model fitted to out-of-frame rearrangements, and the resulting probabilities were checked against IGoR. In a later analysis, hypergeometric tests were used to score TCR-TCR, TCR-HLA and TCR-CMV co-occurrence, with a repertoire-size bias correction applied to TCR pairs. To estimate false discovery rates, a later analysis permuted the HLA or CMV assignments 20 times. A later analysis grouped co-occurring TCRs with DBSCAN, adding TCRdist sequence similarity when clustering within HLA-allele-positive subsets. For co-occurrence clustering, repertoires with fewer than 30,000 or more than 120,000 public chains were excluded, along with four to six repertoires with anomalous nucleotide sharing. The table comes from immuneACCESS by way of TCRdb, which keeps in-frame sequences with V and J called. Part of the clones is missing from these tables; in studies checked, under half for an unresolved V gene and the rest for unknown reasons. V and J calls and clone size are as listed in that table; D and trimming were resolved from the DNA. The sample yields some 120,000 clones; 80% were counted once. About 3.3% of the sample lies in the top ten.

Regarding this clone: No antigen is known for it. Nothing much larger sits one base from this clone, and base qualities are not available.

As encoded in the germline V gene, CDR1 is MDHEN while CDR2 is SYDVKM. Trimming at the junction amounts to 9 bases on V and 2 bases on J, and the germline ends lie 11 bases apart. The cysteine opens and the phenylalanine closes a CDR3 of 12 amino acids. Here the CDR3 DNA is all that survives: 36 bases in frame from base 1. The cohort consisted of 600 to 750 healthy bone marrow donors. At the time of sampling, all cohort members were nominally healthy, though unrecorded immune exposures were likely present. The donor was CMV seronegative and belonged to the group of over 350 seronegative cohort members. A peripheral blood sample was collected from each donor, and TCR beta sequencing was performed on peripheral blood mononuclear cells. The Qiagen DNeasy Blood Extraction Kit was used to extract genomic DNA from the blood cell samples.

The source of this sequence is a male donor in good health and CMV-seronegative. This chain joins TRBV28 to TRBJ2-7; no D gene can be assigned with confidence. Sequences were obtained from PBMCs. The nucleotide sequence reads as follows: TGTGCCAGGAGGTTAACGGCCTACGAGCAGTACTTC. Translated, it gives CARRLTAYEQYF.